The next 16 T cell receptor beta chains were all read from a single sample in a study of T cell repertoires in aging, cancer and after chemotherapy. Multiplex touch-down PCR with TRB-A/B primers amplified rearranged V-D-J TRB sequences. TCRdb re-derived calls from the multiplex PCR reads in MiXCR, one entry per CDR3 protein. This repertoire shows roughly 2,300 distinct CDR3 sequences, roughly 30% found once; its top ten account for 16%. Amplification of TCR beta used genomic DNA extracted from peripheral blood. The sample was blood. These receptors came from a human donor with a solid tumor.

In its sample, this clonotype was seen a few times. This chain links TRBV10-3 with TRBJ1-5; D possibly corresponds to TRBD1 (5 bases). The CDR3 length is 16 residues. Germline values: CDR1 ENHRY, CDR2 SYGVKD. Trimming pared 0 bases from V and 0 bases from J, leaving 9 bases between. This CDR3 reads CAISESQGNSNQPQHF. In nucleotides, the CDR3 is TGTGCCATCAGTGAGTCGCAGGGTAATAGCAATCAGCCCCAGCATTTT.

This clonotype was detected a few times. This CDR3 is CASSPRTTMNTEAFF. In DNA, the CDR3 is TGTGCCAGCAGCCCGAGGACAACCATGAACACTGAAGCTTTCTTT. The chain employs TRBV5-4 and TRBJ1-1; perhaps TRBD1 as D (5 bases). Germline CDR1 and CDR2: SGHNT and YYREEE (reference sequence). The V end lost 4 bases, the J end lost 0 bases, and 13 bases lay between the germline ends. The CDR3 extends over 15 amino acids.

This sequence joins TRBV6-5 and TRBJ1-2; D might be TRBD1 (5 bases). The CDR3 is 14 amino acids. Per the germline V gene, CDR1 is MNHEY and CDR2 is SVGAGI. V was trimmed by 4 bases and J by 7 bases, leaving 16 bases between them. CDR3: CASSSPGERSGYTF. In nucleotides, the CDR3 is TGTGCCAGCAGTTCCCCGGGGGAGAGGTCTGGCTACACCTTC.

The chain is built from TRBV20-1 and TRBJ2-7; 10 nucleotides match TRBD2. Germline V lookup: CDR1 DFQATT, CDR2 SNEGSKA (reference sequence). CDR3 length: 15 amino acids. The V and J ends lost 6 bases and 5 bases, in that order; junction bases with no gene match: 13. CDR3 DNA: TGCAGTGCCCCGAACCCAGCGGGGGGGCGAAACGAGCAGTACTTC. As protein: CSAPNPAGGRNEQYF.

For the CDR3, the DNA is TGCGCCAGCAGCCCCGGGGATGGGAGGGTCTATGGCTACACCTTC. Translation gives CASSPGDGRVYGYTF. The V gene is TRBV5-1, the J gene TRBJ1-2; D remains unclear. This CDR3 spans 15 amino acids. CDR1 is SGHRS, CDR2 YFSETQ, per germline. V lost 4 bases and J 4 bases, leaving 17 bases between the germline ends.

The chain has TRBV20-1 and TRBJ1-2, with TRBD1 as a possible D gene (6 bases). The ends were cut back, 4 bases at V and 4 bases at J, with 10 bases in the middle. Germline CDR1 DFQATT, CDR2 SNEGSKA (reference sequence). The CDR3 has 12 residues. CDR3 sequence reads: CSAKGGVYGYTF. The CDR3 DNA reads TGCAGTGCTAAGGGGGGTGTCTATGGCTACACCTTC.

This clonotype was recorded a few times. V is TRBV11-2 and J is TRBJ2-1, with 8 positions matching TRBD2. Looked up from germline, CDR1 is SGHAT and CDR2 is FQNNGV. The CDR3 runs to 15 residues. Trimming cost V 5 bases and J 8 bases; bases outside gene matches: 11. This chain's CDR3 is CASSPPRGGKDEQFF. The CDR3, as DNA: TGTGCCAGCAGCCCCCCCCGGGGGGGGAAAGATGAGCAGTTCTTC. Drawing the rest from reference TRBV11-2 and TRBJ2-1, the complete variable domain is EAGVAQSPRYKIIEKRQSVAFWCNPISGHATLYWYQQILGQGPKLLIQFQNNGVVDDSQLPKDRFSAERLKGVDSTLKIQPAKLEDSAVYLCASSPPRGGKDEQFFGPGTRLTVL.

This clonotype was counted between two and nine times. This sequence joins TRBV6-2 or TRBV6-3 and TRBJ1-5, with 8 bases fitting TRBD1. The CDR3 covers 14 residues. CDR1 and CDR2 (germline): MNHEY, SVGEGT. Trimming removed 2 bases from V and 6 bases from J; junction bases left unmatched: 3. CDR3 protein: CASSYRTGTQPQHF. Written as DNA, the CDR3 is TGTGCCAGCAGTTACAGGACAGGGACTCAGCCCCAGCATTTT.

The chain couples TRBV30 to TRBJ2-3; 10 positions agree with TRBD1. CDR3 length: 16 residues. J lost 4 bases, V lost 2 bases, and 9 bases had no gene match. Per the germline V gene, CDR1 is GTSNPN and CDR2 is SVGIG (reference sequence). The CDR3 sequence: CAWSTGQGRAADTQYF. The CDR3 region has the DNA TGTGCCTGGAGTACGGGACAGGGGCGGGCGGCAGATACGCAGTATTTT.

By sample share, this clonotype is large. The CDR3 nucleotides are TGTGCCAGCAGTCCTTCTACAGGGGTCCCCCATGGCTACACCTTC. Protein product: CASSPSTGVPHGYTF. The chain combines TRBV6-5 with TRBJ1-2; 7 bases line up with TRBD1. The V segment lost 5 bases and the J segment 6 bases; nucleotides outside the gene matches: 12. CDR1 is MNHEY and CDR2 is SVGAGI in the germline V gene. The CDR3 totals 15 residues.

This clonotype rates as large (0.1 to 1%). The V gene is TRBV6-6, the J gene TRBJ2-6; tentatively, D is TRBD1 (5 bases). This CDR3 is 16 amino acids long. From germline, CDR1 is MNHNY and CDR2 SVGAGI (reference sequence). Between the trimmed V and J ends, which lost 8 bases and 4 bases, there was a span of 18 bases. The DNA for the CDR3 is TGTGCCAGCCTACTCCGCCAGGGCTCCGGGGCCAACGTCCTGACTTTC. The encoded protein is CASLLRQGSGANVLTF.

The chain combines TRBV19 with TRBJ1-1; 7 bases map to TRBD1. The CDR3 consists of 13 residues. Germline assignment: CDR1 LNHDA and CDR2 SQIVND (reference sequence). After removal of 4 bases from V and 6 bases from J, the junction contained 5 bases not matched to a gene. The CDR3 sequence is CASSTNRGAEAFF. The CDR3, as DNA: TGTGCCAGTAGTACCAACAGGGGCGCTGAAGCTTTCTTT.

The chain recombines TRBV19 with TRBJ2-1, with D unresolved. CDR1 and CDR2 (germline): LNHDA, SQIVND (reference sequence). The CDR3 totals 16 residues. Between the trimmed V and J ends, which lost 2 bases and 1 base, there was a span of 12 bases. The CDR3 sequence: CASSISKQMSYNEQFF. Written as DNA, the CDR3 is TGTGCCAGTAGTATATCTAAGCAAATGTCCTACAATGAGCAGTTCTTC.

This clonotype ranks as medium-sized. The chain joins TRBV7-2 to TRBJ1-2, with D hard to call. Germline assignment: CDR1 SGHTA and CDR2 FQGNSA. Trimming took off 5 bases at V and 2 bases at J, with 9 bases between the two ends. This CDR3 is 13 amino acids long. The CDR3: CASSTPRNYGYTF. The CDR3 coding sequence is TGTGCCAGCAGCACCCCAAGAAACTATGGCTACACCTTC.

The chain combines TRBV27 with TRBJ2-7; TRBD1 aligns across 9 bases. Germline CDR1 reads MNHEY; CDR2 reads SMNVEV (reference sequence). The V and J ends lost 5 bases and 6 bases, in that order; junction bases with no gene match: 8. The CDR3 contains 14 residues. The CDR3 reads CASSPGQGNSEQYF. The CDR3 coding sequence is TGTGCCAGCAGTCCGGGACAGGGCAATAGCGAGCAGTACTTC.

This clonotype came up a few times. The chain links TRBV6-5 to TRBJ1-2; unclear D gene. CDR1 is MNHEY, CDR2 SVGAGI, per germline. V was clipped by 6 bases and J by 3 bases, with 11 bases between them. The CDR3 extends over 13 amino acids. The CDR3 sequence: CASSRDADYGYTF. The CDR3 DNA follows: TGTGCCAGCAGCCGGGATGCAGACTATGGCTACACCTTC.